Listed below are T cell receptor beta chains from one sample, sequenced in a study of patients and donors after allogeneic stem cell transplantation. MiXCR, applied by TCRdb to the RT-PCR reads, yields one record per CDR3 protein. The sample yields around 160,000 distinct CDR3 sequences, roughly 31% seen once. The sample was blood, either unsorted or a sorted T cell fraction (not recorded which). The receptors were sampled from a human donor who was either an allogeneic HSCT recipient or a stem cell or donor lymphocyte infusion donor (not recorded which). It is not recorded whose cells these are; they may come from a transplant donor. CDR3s include the opening cysteine and the closing phenylalanine or tryptophan. A D gene is named only where the DNA matches it firmly. Rows may omit the clone size; those that give it use once, few, many or a size class.

v_gene: TRBV10-3; d_gene: NA; j_gene: TRBJ1-2; abundance: NA; CDR3aa: CAIGWDMEDGYTF; CDR3nt: TGTGCCATAGGTTGGGACATGGAAGATGGCTACACCTTC
v_gene: TRBV7-9; d_gene: TRBD2; j_gene: TRBJ2-1; abundance: once; CDR3aa: CASSSPATSGSWYEQFF; CDR3nt: TGTGCCAGCAGCTCCCCCGCGACTAGCGGGAGTTGGTATGAGCAGTTCTTC
v_gene: TRBV19; d_gene: NA; j_gene: TRBJ2-7; abundance: NA; CDR3aa: CASSRTKDYEQYF; CDR3nt: TGTGCCAGTAGTCGGACTAAGGACTACGAGCAGTACTTC
v_gene: TRBV29-1; d_gene: TRBD1; j_gene: TRBJ2-5; abundance: few; CDR3aa: CSVWGTGGRETQYF; CDR3nt: TGCAGCGTTTGGGGGACAGGGGGCAGAGAGACCCAGTACTTC
v_gene: TRBV5-1; d_gene: NA; j_gene: TRBJ1-2; abundance: many; CDR3aa: CASSLRPTATYGYTF; CDR3nt: TGCGCCAGCAGCTTGCGACCAACAGCTACCTATGGCTACACCTTC
v_gene: TRBV20-1; d_gene: NA; j_gene: TRBJ2-7; abundance: few; CDR3aa: CSVYFLSGNSYEQYF; CDR3nt: TGCAGTGTTTACTTTTTAAGCGGAAACTCCTACGAGCAGTACTTC
v_gene: TRBV27; d_gene: NA; j_gene: TRBJ1-2; abundance: many; CDR3aa: CASSTDSNYGYTF; CDR3nt: TGTGCCAGCAGTACGGACAGTAACTATGGCTACACCTTC
v_gene: TRBV5-1; d_gene: NA; j_gene: TRBJ2-3; abundance: NA; CDR3aa: CASSLTANPTDTQYF; CDR3nt: TGCGCCAGCAGCTTGACCGCCAACCCCACAGATACGCAGTATTTT
v_gene: TRBV24-1; d_gene: TRBD1; j_gene: TRBJ1-2; abundance: NA; CDR3aa: CATSDATGTGGYYGYTF; CDR3nt: TGTGCCACCAGTGATGCCACCGGGACAGGGGGTTACTATGGCTACACCTTC
v_gene: TRBV12-3/TRBV12-4; d_gene: NA; j_gene: TRBJ2-3; abundance: NA; CDR3aa: CASSLTNIGTDTQYF; CDR3nt: TGTGCCAGCAGTTTAACCAATATTGGCACAGATACGCAGTATTTT
v_gene: TRBV2; d_gene: NA; j_gene: TRBJ1-1; abundance: NA; CDR3aa: CASKGVPWEAFF; CDR3nt: TGTGCCAGCAAGGGGGTGCCCTGGGAAGCTTTCTTT
v_gene: TRBV18; d_gene: NA; j_gene: TRBJ2-5; abundance: many; CDR3aa: CASSYEQETQYF; CDR3nt: TGTGCCAGCTCCTACGAGCAAGAGACCCAGTACTTC
v_gene: TRBV7-9; d_gene: TRBD1; j_gene: TRBJ2-6; abundance: NA; CDR3aa: CASSLFRLRTGTPSGANVLTF; CDR3nt: TGTGCCAGCAGCTTATTCCGACTCAGGACAGGAACTCCTTCTGGGGCCAACGTCCTGACTTTC
v_gene: TRBV6-1; d_gene: NA; j_gene: TRBJ1-6; abundance: NA; CDR3aa: CASSELAGLNNSPLHF; CDR3nt: TGTGCCAGCAGTGAATTGGCAGGCTTAAATAATTCACCCCTCCACTTT
v_gene: TRBV4-1; d_gene: NA; j_gene: TRBJ1-2; abundance: NA; CDR3aa: CASSPGPGLHGYTF; CDR3nt: TGCGCCAGCAGCCCGGGACCAGGTCTGCATGGCTACACCTTC
v_gene: TRBV12-3/TRBV12-4; d_gene: NA; j_gene: TRBJ2-5; abundance: NA; CDR3aa: CASSFVQETQYF; CDR3nt: TGTGCCAGCAGTTTTGTACAAGAGACCCAGTACTTC
v_gene: TRBV28; d_gene: NA; j_gene: TRBJ2-6; abundance: NA; CDR3aa: CASSLWGGAGANVLTF; CDR3nt: TGTGCCAGCAGTTTATGGGGGGGCGCTGGGGCCAACGTCCTGACTTTC
v_gene: TRBV20-1; d_gene: NA; j_gene: TRBJ1-4; abundance: many; CDR3aa: CSAQNGGNEKLFF; CDR3nt: TGCAGTGCTCAGAACGGGGGTAATGAAAAACTGTTTTTT
v_gene: TRBV3-1; d_gene: NA; j_gene: TRBJ2-1; abundance: once; CDR3aa: CASSRSYEQFF; CDR3nt: TGTGCCAGCAGCCGGAGTTATGAGCAGTTCTTC
v_gene: TRBV6-5; d_gene: TRBD2; j_gene: TRBJ2-3; abundance: few; CDR3aa: CASSYSGTSGRTDTQYF; CDR3nt: TGTGCCAGCAGTTACTCCGGGACTAGCGGGAGGACGGATACGCAGTATTTT
v_gene: TRBV20-1; d_gene: NA; j_gene: TRBJ2-7; abundance: NA; CDR3aa: CSAPKLQGSYEQYF; CDR3nt: TGCAGTGCCCCTAAACTACAGGGATCCTACGAGCAGTACTTC
v_gene: TRBV12-3/TRBV12-4; d_gene: NA; j_gene: TRBJ2-1; abundance: NA; CDR3aa: CASGLTSAWNEQFF; CDR3nt: TGTGCCAGCGGACTCACCTCAGCATGGAATGAGCAGTTCTTC
v_gene: TRBV10-3; d_gene: NA; j_gene: TRBJ2-7; abundance: few; CDR3aa: CAIRRTQPVYEQYF; CDR3nt: TGTGCCATCAGGAGGACCCAACCCGTTTACGAGCAGTACTTC
v_gene: TRBV3-1; d_gene: TRBD1; j_gene: TRBJ1-2; abundance: many; CDR3aa: CASSNRGDYGYTF; CDR3nt: TGTGCCAGCAGTAACAGGGGGGACTATGGCTACACCTTC